These 15 T cell receptor beta chains were sequenced from one sample in a study of blood T cell repertoires in COVID-19. Assay: immunoSEQ multiplex PCR; the TCRdb copy retains only in-frame clones and omits some. The sample comprises some 120,000 clones, approximately 83% of which are singletons, and around 20% rests with the top ten. Material: peripheral blood. The receptor set was obtained from a woman aged 45-65 years who had recovered from COVID-19.

This sequence joins TRBV18 and TRBJ1-2; 11 bases match TRBD1. The germline V gene has CDR1 KGHSH and CDR2 LQKENI. There are 15 residues in the CDR3. V was pared by 3 bases and J by 6 bases, with 6 bases of the junction left unmatched. The DNA of the CDR3 is TGTGCCAGCTCACCCCTGGACAGGGGGCCGGATGGCTACACCTTC. It translates to CASSPLDRGPDGYTF.

The J gene is TRBJ1-3, the V gene TRBV3-1 (or the pseudogene TRBV3-2); D may be TRBD1 (5 bases). The V end lost 1 base, the J end lost 0 bases, and 10 bases lay between the germline ends. This CDR3 spans 16 amino acids. Germline CDR1 is LGHDT and CDR2 is YNNKEL (reference sequence). The CDR3 sequence: CASSQGRTSSGNTIYF. Written as DNA, the CDR3 is TGTGCCAGCAGCCAAGGGCGGACAAGCTCTGGAAACACCATATATTTT.

The chain has TRBV7-2 and TRBJ2-7; no reliable D call. Germline V gives CDR1 SGHTA, CDR2 FQGNSA. The CDR3 totals 13 residues. Trimming stripped 5 bases from V and 7 bases from J, with 15 bases between. CDR3 coding DNA: TGTGCCAGCAGCCCCCGGGTCGGCTGGGAGCAGTACTTC. It codes for CASSPRVGWEQYF.

The chain couples TRBV10-2 to TRBJ1-2, with D hard to call. Germline V gene sequence: CDR1 WSHSY, CDR2 SAAADI. The CDR3 runs 13 residues. V was pared by 0 bases and J by 5 bases, with 7 bases between. The CDR3 region has the DNA TGCGCCAGCAGTGAGTCGGAGGGATATGGCTACACCTTC. Translation gives CASSESEGYGYTF.

This chain's CDR3 is CASGLGILAGARTDTQYF. CDR3 in DNA: TGTGCTAGTGGTTTGGGAATACTAGCGGGGGCCCGCACAGATACGCAGTATTTT. The rearrangement joins TRBV12-5 to TRBJ2-3; 11 nucleotides agree with TRBD2. The germline V gene has CDR1 LGHNT and CDR2 FRNRAP. This CDR3 contains 18 residues. The V and J ends lost 1 base and 1 base, in that order; junction bases with no gene match: 7.

This chain joins TRBV18 and TRBJ2-3, with D possibly matching TRBD1 (5 bases). V gave up 2 bases and J gave up 2 bases, with 11 bases separating them. This CDR3 region has 15 residues. The germline CDR1 and CDR2 sequences are KGHSH and LQKENI. CDR3 coding DNA: TGTGCCAGCTCACCAAAGCAGGGATCCACAGATACGCAGTATTTT. Protein sequence: CASSPKQGSTDTQYF.

This sequence joins TRBV19 and TRBJ2-1, with a weak D call TRBD2 (5 bases). The CDR3 sequence is 17 residues long. From germline, CDR1 is LNHDA and CDR2 SQIVND (reference sequence). V was clipped by 1 base and J by 0 bases, with 13 bases between them. For the CDR3, the DNA is TGTGCCAGTAGTATAGGGGCTAGCTGGAGCTCCTACAATGAGCAGTTCTTC. It codes for CASSIGASWSSYNEQFF.

The rearrangement joins TRBV5-1 to TRBJ2-7; 7 bases align to TRBD1. Germline V lookup: CDR1 SGHRS, CDR2 YFSETQ. V trimming: 0 bases; J trimming: 3 bases; junction bases outside the gene matches: 6. The CDR3 is made up of 15 amino acids. CDR3 loop: CASSLETGTSYEQYF. The CDR3 coding sequence is TGCGCCAGCAGCTTGGAGACAGGGACGAGCTACGAGCAGTACTTC.

The J gene is TRBJ2-7, the V gene TRBV15, with 9 bases identical to TRBD2. CDR1 and CDR2 (germline): LNHNV, YYDKDF (reference sequence). Germline trimming cut 0 bases from V and 0 bases from J; bases unmatched to any gene: 9. The CDR3 totals 18 residues. The CDR3 here is CATSRDPSLAGNSYEQYF. In nucleotides, the CDR3 is TGTGCCACCAGCAGAGACCCCAGTCTAGCGGGGAACTCCTACGAGCAGTACTTC.

The rearrangement uses TRBV12-5 and TRBJ1-2, with D possibly being TRBD1 (5 bases). The CDR3 consists of 12 residues. Looked up from germline, CDR1 is LGHNT and CDR2 is FRNRAP. Trimming took off 7 bases at V and 4 bases at J, with 10 bases between the two ends. CDR3 DNA sequence: TGTGCTAGTGATGCGCAGGGCTATGGCTACACCTTC. Translation gives CASDAQGYGYTF.

The table lists this clone with a few counts. The chain couples TRBV29-1 to TRBJ1-5; D perhaps matches TRBD1 (6 bases). The CDR3 sequence is 13 residues long. Germline V CDR1 and CDR2: SQVTM, ANQGSEA. Trimming left V 6 bases short and J 4 bases short, with 13 bases between. The CDR3 nucleotides read TGCAGCGTAGAAACAGACAGGAATCAGCCCCAGCATTTT. This encodes CSVETDRNQPQHF.

The rearrangement joins TRBV5-1 to TRBJ1-4; D remains unclear. This CDR3 contains 15 residues. Germline values: CDR1 SGHRS, CDR2 YFSETQ. The V and J ends lost 2 bases and 7 bases respectively, with 15 bases between them. The CDR3 sequence: CASSFDEGRGEKLFF. In DNA, the CDR3 is TGCGCCAGCAGCTTCGATGAGGGCCGAGGTGAAAAACTGTTTTTT.

V is TRBV6-2 or TRBV6-3 and J is TRBJ2-3; the D gene is possibly TRBD2 (6 bases). With 0 bases removed from V and 4 bases from J, the gap between germline ends came to 14 bases. The V gene's germline CDR1 is MNHEY and CDR2 SVGEGT. The CDR3 runs to 16 residues. The CDR3 spells CASSYSSRAGPDTQYF. The DNA of the CDR3 is TGTGCCAGCAGTTACTCGAGTCGGGCGGGACCAGATACGCAGTATTTT.

This clone was picked up one time. This CDR3 is CVVERGQPSYEQYF. As DNA, the CDR3 is TGTGTGGTAGAGCGGGGACAACCTTCCTACGAGCAGTACTTC. This chain connects TRBV7-9 to TRBJ2-7, with D tentatively TRBD2 (7 bases). The CDR3 is 14 residues long. Germline CDR1 is SEHNR and CDR2 is FQNEAQ (reference sequence). Full variable domain (outside the CDR3, taken from reference TRBV7-9 and TRBJ2-7): DTGVSQNPRHKITKRGQNVTFRCDPISEHNRLYWYRQTLGQGPEFLTYFQNEAQLEKSRLLSDRFSAERPKGSFSTLEIQRTEQGDSAMYLCVVERGQPSYEQYFGPGTRLTVT.

This sequence joins TRBV7-3 and TRBJ1-6, with TRBD1 as a possible D gene (5 bases). V gave up 5 bases and J gave up 14 bases, with 19 bases separating them. This CDR3 comprises 14 residues. Looked up from germline, CDR1 is SGHTA and CDR2 is FQGTGA. The CDR3 DNA reads TGTGCCAGCAGCCCCGGCGGGACCTTGGGAACCCTCCACTTT. It encodes CASSPGGTLGTLHF. Together with reference TRBV7-3 and TRBJ1-6, the CDR3 gives the full variable domain: GAGVSQTPSNKVTEKGKYVELRCDPISGHTALYWYRQSLGQGPEFLIYFQGTGAADDSGLPNDRFFAVRPEGSVSTLKIQRTERGDSAVYLCASSPGGTLGTLHFGNGTRLTVT.